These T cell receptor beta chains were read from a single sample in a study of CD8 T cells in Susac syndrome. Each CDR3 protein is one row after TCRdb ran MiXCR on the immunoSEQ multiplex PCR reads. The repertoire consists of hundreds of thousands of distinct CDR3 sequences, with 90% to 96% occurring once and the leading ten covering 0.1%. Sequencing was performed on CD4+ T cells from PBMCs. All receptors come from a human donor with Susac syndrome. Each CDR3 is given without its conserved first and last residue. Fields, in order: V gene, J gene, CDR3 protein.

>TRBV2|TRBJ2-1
ASRVGRPNLYNEQF
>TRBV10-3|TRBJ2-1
AISPIGHNEQF
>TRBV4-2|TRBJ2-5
ASSQVGQETQY
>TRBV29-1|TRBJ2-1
SVEGISYEQF
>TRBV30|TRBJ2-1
AWSVRRVNNEQF
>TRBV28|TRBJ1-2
ASSSPGLNYT
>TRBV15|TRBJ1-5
ATSRDPGSQPQH
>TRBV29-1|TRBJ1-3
SVVEGLSGNTIY
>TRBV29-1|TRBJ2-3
SVGTASTDTQY
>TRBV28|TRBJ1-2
ASTSASGYT
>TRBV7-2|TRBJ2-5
ASSLNSGGNGETQY
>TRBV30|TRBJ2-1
AWSFPWGVYNEQF
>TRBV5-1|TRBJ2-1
ASTAGTRYNEQF
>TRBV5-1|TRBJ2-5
ASSLADRSTETQY
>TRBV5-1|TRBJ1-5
ASSRETDQPQH
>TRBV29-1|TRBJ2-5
SAGGFGLETQY
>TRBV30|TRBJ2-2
AWSVTLTGELF
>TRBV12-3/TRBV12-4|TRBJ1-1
ASSSGARGAF
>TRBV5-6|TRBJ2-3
ASSLDRGGDTQY
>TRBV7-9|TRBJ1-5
ASGTALINQPQH